Listed here are 12 T cell receptor beta chains from one sample, sequenced in a study of cytomegalovirus exposure and HLA in healthy donors. The PCR contained 60 Vbeta and 13 Jbeta primers. TCRdb keeps only in-frame clones here, not all; method: immunoSEQ multiplex PCR. Across about 190,000 clones, the top ten clones capture about 6.8% of the sample. The sequencing sample was made of PBMCs. These receptors came from a man under 40 in good health and CMV-seronegative.

The V and J genes are TRBV29-1 and TRBJ2-7, with a tentative D call TRBD1 (5 bases). Germline V gene data show CDR1 as SQVTM and CDR2 as ANQGSEA. Trimming left V 0 bases short and J 4 bases short, with 16 bases between. There are 15 residues in the CDR3. This chain's CDR3 is CSVEDPQGLIYEQYF. The CDR3, as DNA: TGCAGCGTTGAAGATCCGCAGGGATTAATTTACGAGCAGTACTTC.

CDR3 nucleotides: TGTGCCAGCAGCCTAGGACTAGCGGGGATCCAAGAGACCCAGTACTTC. It translates to CASSLGLAGIQETQYF. This sequence joins TRBV5-6 and TRBJ2-5; 12 bases fit TRBD2. The germline V gene encodes CDR1 SGHDT and CDR2 YYEEEE. The V gene end was trimmed by 4 bases and the J gene end by 1 base; junction bases not matched to a gene: 5. This CDR3 has 16 amino acids.

The V call is TRBV27, the J call TRBJ1-5; D might be TRBD1 (6 bases). Trimming took 1 base from V and 0 from J, leaving 16 bases between them. Germline CDR1 and CDR2: MNHEY and SMNVEV (reference sequence). The CDR3 has 18 amino acids. The CDR3 DNA reads as TGTGCCAGCAGTTTATACGCTCGACAGGCTTATAGCAATCAGCCCCAGCATTTT. It specifies CASSLYARQAYSNQPQHF.

This chain connects TRBV5-1 to TRBJ1-3, with 8 bases identical to TRBD1. This CDR3 spans 17 amino acids. Germline lookup yields CDR1 SGHRS and CDR2 YFSETQ. V was pared by 3 bases and J by 8 bases, with 16 bases of the junction left unmatched. CDR3 sequence: CASSSLGAQQGGDTIYF. For the CDR3, the DNA is TGCGCCAGCAGCTCCTTGGGAGCTCAACAGGGGGGAGACACCATATATTTT.

The chain uses TRBV4-1 and TRBJ1-5; D gene unclear. The CDR3 spans 13 residues. The ends were cut back, 1 base at V and 5 bases at J, with 6 bases in the middle. The germline V gene has CDR1 MGHRA and CDR2 YSYEKL. CDR3 loop: CASSQGGYQPQHF. The CDR3 nucleotides are TGCGCCAGCAGCCAAGGAGGTTATCAGCCCCAGCATTTT.

The CDR3 coding sequence is TGTGCCAGCAGCTTAGCGTCCGGGACTAGCGGGGGAAACAATGAGCAGTTCTTC. It codes for CASSLASGTSGGNNEQFF. The rearrangement links TRBV7-6 to TRBJ2-1, with 14 positions matching TRBD2. V trimming: 0 bases; J trimming: 5 bases; junction bases outside the gene matches: 6. The length of the CDR3 is 18 residues. CDR1 and CDR2 from the germline V gene are SGHVS and FNYEAQ.

This rearrangement joins TRBV19 to TRBJ2-1; D perhaps matches TRBD2 (6 bases). The ends were cut back, 2 bases at V and 10 bases at J, with 18 bases in the middle. The CDR3 loop spans 15 amino acids. Per germline, CDR1 LNHDA and CDR2 SQIVND (reference sequence). In DNA, the CDR3 is TGTGCCAGTAGTATAACCCCCCCGACTAGGAAGGAGCAGTTCTTC. Its translation: CASSITPPTRKEQFF.

The chain links TRBV30 to TRBJ2-3; the D is unclear. Germline CDR1 is GTSNPN and CDR2 is SVGIG (reference sequence). The length of the CDR3 is 12 residues. V shed 2 bases and J shed 1 base, with 4 bases lying between them. DNA of the CDR3: TGTGCCTGGAGTTCCGGCACAGATACGCAGTATTTT. Protein: CAWSSGTDTQYF. Based on the CDR3 plus reference TRBV30 and TRBJ2-3, the full variable domain is SQTIHQWPATLVQPVGSPLSLECTVEGTSNPNLYWYRQAAGRGLQLLFYSVGIGQISSEVPQNLSASRPQDRQFILSSKKLLLSDSGFYLCAWSSGTDTQYFGPGTRLTVL.

The rearrangement uses TRBV7-2 and TRBJ2-3; 13 bases match TRBD2. V was pared by 9 bases and J by 0 bases, with 9 bases of the junction left unmatched. This CDR3 region has 17 residues. Germline V CDR1 and CDR2: SGHTA, FQGNSA. CDR3 loop: CASGGLAGTSSTDTQYF. The CDR3 coding sequence is TGTGCCAGTGGGGGACTAGCGGGGACCTCTAGCACAGATACGCAGTATTTT.

The chain uses TRBV28 and TRBJ1-1, with D uncertain. The CDR3 is 15 residues long. Trimming pared 4 bases from V and 4 bases from J, leaving 16 bases between. Germline loops: CDR1 MDHEN, CDR2 SYDVKM. The CDR3 loop is CASSSTTASGTEAFF. In DNA, the CDR3 is TGTGCCAGCAGTTCAACGACGGCTTCGGGCACTGAAGCTTTCTTT.

The V call is TRBV10-3, the J call TRBJ1-5; TRBD1 matches 9 bases. From germline, CDR1 is ENHRY and CDR2 SYGVKD. The trim removed 2 bases at V and 7 bases at J, leaving 3 bases unmatched. The CDR3 has 14 residues. The CDR3 region has the DNA TGTGCCATCAGTGAGGGGACAGGGCAGCAGCCCCAGCATTTT. This codes for CAISEGTGQQPQHF.

The chain links TRBV5-6 to TRBJ2-7; D might be TRBD1 (6 bases). The ends were cut back, 4 bases at V and 0 bases at J, with 11 bases in the middle. This CDR3 contains 14 residues. The V gene's germline CDR1 is SGHDT and CDR2 YYEEEE. This CDR3 reads CASSINRVSYEQYF. CDR3 DNA sequence: TGTGCCAGCAGCATTAACAGGGTCTCCTACGAGCAGTACTTC.